The rows below give T cell receptor beta chains drawn from one sample of a study of T cells after posttransplantation cyclophosphamide. The table came from immunoSEQ multiplex PCR; TCRdb's copy has only in-frame clones and leaves some out. This sample carries 45,000 to 55,000 clones, none of them present only once. Specimen: PBMCs. Source of these receptors: a man aged 35 to 55 in good health, CMV-negative, and a related stem cell transplant donor. The CDR3 runs from the conserved cysteine through the conserved F or W. Fields, in order: V gene, D gene, clone size, J gene, CDR3 DNA, CDR3 protein. The D gene is left open where the match is weak. Clone size is stated in some rows and not others, as once, few, many or a class when expanded.

>TRBV30|TRBD2|-|TRBJ2-7
TGTGCCTGGAGCGAGGGGACTAGCGGGAGTGGGTACTTC
CAWSEGTSGSGYF
>TRBV11-3|-|many|TRBJ1-1
TGTGCCAGCAGCTTAGGGGGGGGCTCGAGCGCTGAAGCTTTCTTT
CASSLGGGSSAEAFF
>TRBV27|-|many|TRBJ2-4
TGTGCCAGCAGCCTCGGCGGGGAGGCTGGGATTCAGTACTTC
CASSLGGEAGIQYF
>TRBV19|TRBD1|many|TRBJ2-7
TGTGCCAGTACGGGACAGGGGATATACGAGCAGTACTTC
CASTGQGIYEQYF
>TRBV9|-|many|TRBJ2-3
TGTGCCAGCAGCGTAGATTTCCGCCTCGGTGATACGCAGTATTTT
CASSVDFRLGDTQYF
>TRBV28|-|many|TRBJ1-1
TGTGCCAGCAGTTTATCACGGGACTTAGCCACTGAAGCTTTCTTT
CASSLSRDLATEAFF
>TRBV11-3|-|many|TRBJ2-1
TGTGCCAGCAGCGCTGGGGGCGACAATGAGCAGTTCTTC
CASSAGGDNEQFF
>TRBV5-1|TRBD2|many|TRBJ2-1
TGCGCCAGCAGCTTGACGGGAGGGGCGAATGAGCAGTTCTTC
CASSLTGGANEQFF
>TRBV5-4|-|many|TRBJ1-2
TGTGCCAGCAGCTTGGATCCAAACAATGGCTACACCTTC
CASSLDPNNGYTF
>TRBV2|-|many|TRBJ1-4
TGTGCCAGCACCGGAGGGGCACTAGCAACTAATGAAAAACTGTTTTTT
CASTGGALATNEKLFF
>TRBV2|TRBD2|many|TRBJ2-1
TGTGCCAGCAGCCCACTAGCGGGAGGGTACAATGAGCAGTTCTTC
CASSPLAGGYNEQFF
>TRBV4-1|-|many|TRBJ2-5
TGCGCCAGCAGCCAGGGGGGGACAGGAGGCCAAGAGACCCAGTACTTC
CASSQGGTGGQETQYF
>TRBV6-5|TRBD1|few|TRBJ2-7
TGTGCCAGCAGTTCCCCGGGACAGGGGCCCTACGAGCAGTACTTC
CASSSPGQGPYEQYF
>TRBV27|TRBD2|many|TRBJ2-1
TGTGCCAGCAAAGCGGGAGGGCAGGCCAATGAGCAGTTCTTC
CASKAGGQANEQFF
>TRBV7-6|-|many|TRBJ2-3
TGTGCCAGCAGCCCACTTGGGGGGACTAGCACAGATACGCAGTATTTT
CASSPLGGTSTDTQYF
>TRBV5-5|-|many|TRBJ2-7
TGTGCCAGCAGCTCCGTATCCTACGAGCAGTACTTC
CASSSVSYEQYF
>TRBV2|-|many|TRBJ2-2
TGTGCCAGCCGATATGTCCAGGGGCCCACCGGGGAGCTGTTTTTT
CASRYVQGPTGELFF
>TRBV7-9|-|many|TRBJ2-5
TGTGCCAGCAGCCAACCAGGTGGGCAAGAGACCCAGTACTTC
CASSQPGGQETQYF
>TRBV5-6|TRBD1|many|TRBJ2-3
TGTGCCAGCAGCTTTGGGACAGGGCGGACAGATACGCAGTATTTT
CASSFGTGRTDTQYF
>TRBV7-2|TRBD2|many|TRBJ2-5
TGTGCCAGCAGCTCCCGATCTAGCGGGAGTGCGGAGACCCAGTACTTC
CASSSRSSGSAETQYF
>TRBV7-9|-|many|TRBJ1-4
TGTGCCAGCAGCTTAGATCGCTTTCTACTCGAAAAACTGTTTTTT
CASSLDRFLLEKLFF
>TRBV6-5|TRBD2|many|TRBJ2-1
TGTGCCAGCAGTTGGACTAGCGGGAACAGATATGAGCAGTTCTTC
CASSWTSGNRYEQFF
>TRBV14|-|many|TRBJ2-3
TGTGCCAGCAGCCACCCATTTGAGGGTTCAGGAGATACGCAGTATTTT
CASSHPFEGSGDTQYF
>TRBV5-1|-|many|TRBJ2-7
TGCGCCAGCAGCCCCCCAGATGACGAGCAGTACTTC
CASSPPDDEQYF
>TRBV23-1|-|few|TRBJ2-3
TGCGCCGCAAGACATCTACGGGGGTCAGATACGCAGTATTTT
CAARHLRGSDTQYF
>TRBV13|-|many|TRBJ1-2
TGTGCCAGCAGTTTGGACCGACAGGTCTCCTATGGCTACACCTTC
CASSLDRQVSYGYTF